Each of the 17 T cell receptor beta chains below was sequenced from the same sample in a study of T-cell memory formation after mild COVID-19. TCRdb called the 5' RACE reads again in MiXCR, with one record for every CDR3 protein. The table shows hundreds of thousands of distinct CDR3 sequences, with roughly 17% occurring only once. Sequencing used PBMCs or a T cell subset sorted from them (not recorded which). The receptors derive from an adult woman who had mild COVID-19 (a few samples of this study predate the infection). Cell type and time point are not known.

The chain joins TRBV20-1 to TRBJ1-1; 9 bases fit TRBD1. J lost 5 bases, V lost 3 bases, and 7 bases had no gene match. The CDR3 loop spans 14 amino acids. CDR1 DFQATT and CDR2 SNEGSKA come from the germline V gene (reference sequence). The CDR3 DNA sequence: TGCAGTGCTAGTTCGGACAGGGGAGGAACTGAAGCTTTCTTT. Translation: CSASSDRGGTEAFF.

This clonotype showed up just a few times. This chain connects TRBV4-2 to TRBJ2-3; D ambiguous. This CDR3 is built from 15 residues. Germline CDR1 LGHNA, CDR2 YNFKEQ. Trimming stripped 0 bases from V and 2 bases from J, with 9 bases between. The CDR3 sequence: CASSQDGDHTDTQYF. In nucleotides, the CDR3 is TGTGCCAGCAGCCAAGATGGCGACCACACAGATACGCAGTATTTT.

The V call is TRBV20-1, the J call TRBJ1-5; 7 positions agree with TRBD1. Germline trimming cut 5 bases from V and 1 base from J; bases unmatched to any gene: 5. Germline CDR1 and CDR2: DFQATT and SNEGSKA (reference sequence). CDR3 length: 14 residues. CDR3 residues: CSASTGSSNQPQHF. The DNA for the CDR3 is TGCAGTGCTTCGACAGGGTCGAGCAATCAGCCCCAGCATTTT.

This clonotype has a handful of counts. The genes are TRBV2 and TRBJ1-2, with D perhaps TRBD1 (5 bases). The V and J ends lost 10 bases and 3 bases respectively, with 9 bases between them. The CDR3 contains 11 residues. CDR1 is SNHLY, CDR2 FYNNEI, per germline. The CDR3 loop reads CAIRVYYGYTF. CDR3 DNA sequence: TGTGCCATCAGGGTATACTATGGCTACACCTTC. Filled out from reference TRBV2 and TRBJ1-2, the complete variable domain reads EPEVTQTPSHQVTQMGQEVILRCVPISNHLYFYWYRQILGQKVEFLVSFYNNEISEKSEIFDDQFSVERPDGSNFTLKIRSTKLEDSAMYFCAIRVYYGYTFGSGTRLTVV.

The sample holds a few counts of this clonotype. This chain links TRBV6-6 with TRBJ1-5; D perhaps matches TRBD1 (5 bases). CDR1 and CDR2 (germline): MNHNY, SVGAGI (reference sequence). Trimming stripped 7 bases from V and 3 bases from J, with 16 bases between. The CDR3 sequence is 15 residues long. The CDR3 loop reads CASTPGRADNQPQHF. The CDR3 region has the DNA TGTGCCAGCACCCCGGGCAGGGCAGACAATCAGCCCCAGCATTTT.

This clonotype was seen a handful of times. The V and J genes are TRBV5-1 and TRBJ2-5; D could derive from TRBD1 or TRBD2 (6 bases each). The germline V gene encodes CDR1 SGHRS and CDR2 YFSETQ. V shed 2 bases and J shed 5 bases, with 13 bases lying between them. The CDR3 consists of 14 residues. In nucleotides, the CDR3 is TGCGCCAGCAGCTTCGGGGGCCAAGGGGAGACCCAGTACTTC. This codes for CASSFGGQGETQYF.

The V call is TRBV3-1, the J call TRBJ2-6; D uncertain. Germline CDR1 LGHDT, CDR2 YNNKEL (reference sequence). This CDR3 contains 17 residues. The germline V and J ends were trimmed by 0 bases and 0 bases, with 9 bases remaining between them. CDR3 nucleotide sequence: TGTGCCAGCAGCCAAGATTGGGCCAGCTCTGGGGCCAACGTCCTGACTTTC. Translating gives CASSQDWASSGANVLTF.

This clonotype was seen a few times. At one end, the junction sequence differs from germline, possibly due to a read error. The chain carries TRBV5-1 and TRBJ1-1; the D is unclear. The V gene's germline CDR1 is SGHRS and CDR2 YFSETQ. The CDR3 has 13 residues. The CDR3 region is CASSFTLNAEAFF. The CDR3 coding sequence is TGCGCCAGCAGCTTTACACTGAACGCTGAAGCTTTCTTT.

This clonotype has only a few counts. CDR3 nucleotide sequence: TGTGCCAGCAGCTCTAGAGACGACAGGGGCCTCCTATGGCTCTATGGCTACACCTTC. Translation: CASSSRDDRGLLWLYGYTF. The chain combines TRBV7-9 with TRBJ1-2; 8 bases align to TRBD1. This CDR3 has 19 residues. Germline CDR1 is SEHNR and CDR2 is FQNEAQ (reference sequence). The J segment lost 4 bases and the V segment lost 4 bases, leaving 20 bases of the junction unmatched.

Only a few counts were recorded for this clonotype. The J gene is TRBJ2-1, the V gene TRBV7-2; TRBD2 aligns across 8 bases. Germline trimming cut 2 bases from V and 6 bases from J; bases unmatched to any gene: 6. The V gene's germline CDR1 is SGHTA and CDR2 FQGNSA. CDR3 length: 15 amino acids. In DNA, the CDR3 is TGTGCCAGCAGCTTATCAGCGGGAGCTAGCAATGAGCAGTTCTTC. Amino acids: CASSLSAGASNEQFF.

V gene TRBV5-6 combines with J gene TRBJ1-2; D call uncertain. Per the germline V gene, CDR1 is SGHDT and CDR2 is YYEEEE. The ends were cut back, 2 bases at V and 3 bases at J, with 11 bases in the middle. The CDR3 consists of 14 residues. The CDR3 nucleotides are TGTGCCAGCAGCTTTGGACCAAATCACTATGGCTACACCTTC. Translation: CASSFGPNHYGYTF. Variable domain in full (rest from reference TRBV5-6 and TRBJ1-2): DAGVTQSPTHLIKTRGQQVTLRCSPKSGHDTVSWYQQALGQGPQFIFQYYEEEERQRGNFPDRFSGHQFPNYSSELNVNALLLGDSALYLCASSFGPNHYGYTFGSGTRLTVV.

In its sample, this clonotype was seen a few times. V gene TRBV5-8 combines with J gene TRBJ1-1; TRBD1 agrees at 7 bases. CDR3 length equals 12 residues. CDR1 SGHTS and CDR2 YDEGEE come from the germline V gene. The V segment lost 6 bases and the J segment 7 bases; nucleotides outside the gene matches: 6. The CDR3 DNA is TGTGCCAGCATCCTCTACAGGGGTGAAGCTTTCTTT. Translating it yields CASILYRGEAFF.

The genes are TRBV19 and TRBJ1-2; 10 bases match TRBD1. The CDR3 consists of 15 residues. CDR1 is LNHDA and CDR2 is SQIVND in the germline V gene (reference sequence). Germline trimming cut 4 bases from V and 5 bases from J; bases unmatched to any gene: 7. Written as DNA, the CDR3 is TGTGCCAGTAGTACCGCCGCGGGACAGGGGTATGGCTACACCTTC. This codes for CASSTAAGQGYGYTF.

The sample holds one count of this clonotype. The chain is built from TRBV6-1 and TRBJ1-1; D may be TRBD1 (6 bases). The CDR3 is made up of 18 amino acids. The germline gives CDR1 MNHNS, CDR2 SASEGT. The ends were cut back, 6 bases at V and 6 bases at J, with 29 bases in the middle. CDR3 residues: CASRDSFRGVKTKAEAFF. CDR3 nucleotides: TGTGCCAGCAGGGACAGTTTCAGGGGAGTTAAAACGAAAGCTGAAGCTTTCTTT.

The chain combines TRBV7-7 with TRBJ2-4, with D hard to call. Deletions cut 4 bases from V and 0 bases from J, with 10 bases between. Germline CDR1 and CDR2: SSHAT and FNYEAQ (reference sequence). This CDR3 has 15 residues. As DNA, the CDR3 is TGTGCCAGCAGCTCAGCGCGCCAAGCCAAAAACATTCAGTACTTC. This sequence encodes CASSSARQAKNIQYF.

The table lists this clonotype with a few counts. The chain recombines TRBV20-1 with TRBJ2-4; no clear D. The ends were cut back, 5 bases at V and 3 bases at J, with 14 bases in the middle. The CDR3 has 14 amino acids. Germline CDR1 reads DFQATT; CDR2 reads SNEGSKA (reference sequence). The CDR3 DNA reads as TGCAGTGCTCCTCGCCTCCAGGACAAAAACATTCAGTACTTC. Amino acid sequence: CSAPRLQDKNIQYF.

A note on this clonotype: The junction does not match germline at one end; this may be a read error. The chain combines TRBV29-1 with TRBJ1-4; possible D gene TRBD1, 5 bases. The CDR3 is 12 residues long. CDR1 is SQVTM and CDR2 is ANQGSEA in the germline V gene. DNA for the CDR3: TGCAGCGTTGGTTCAGGGCGAGAAAAACTGGTTTTT. It is translated as CSVGSGREKLVF.